The T cell receptor (beta chain) under discussion was sequenced for a study of T cells in Graves' hyperthyroidism and ophthalmopathy. The investigators amplified TCR beta CDR3 regions from RNA transcripts. HTBI primers were employed in a first-round RT-PCR of the TCR CDR3. In TCRdb, the multiplex PCR reads were re-called with MiXCR into one record per CDR3 protein. The sample records over 350,000 distinct CDR3 sequences, 18% being singletons. Whole-study findings and limits: Onset of ophthalmopathy came a median approximately 6.5 months after the model predicted it. Most thyroid clonotypes with frequency above 0.001 were detected in blood. Ophthalmopathy stood apart from stable hyperthyroidism in a 13 V-J model.

This clonotype was detected ten times or more. Antigen specificity is unknown. Trimming stripped 2 bases from V and 2 bases from J, with 10 bases between. Per germline, CDR1 SGHTA and CDR2 FQGTGA. The CDR3 runs 15 residues. Orbital computed tomography, thyroid ultrasound, serum thyroxine and TRAb, and clinical symptoms together informed the diagnoses. The sequence was collected from a man younger than 35 with Graves' ophthalmopathy. V usage is TRBV7-3 and J usage is TRBJ1-5, with D unclear. Source material: blood. CDR3: CASSLGVRGNQPQHF. DNA of the CDR3: TGTGCCAGCAGCTTAGGAGTTAGGGGCAATCAGCCCCAGCATTTT.